One sample yielded the 19 T cell receptor beta chains listed below, sequenced in a study of T cell responses to AZD1222 COVID-19 vaccine. Assay used: immunoSEQ multiplex PCR; TCRdb lists only in-frame clones, some missing. This table holds 90,000 to 100,000 clones, 70% to 90% found once. This material consisted of peripheral blood, taken 28 days after the second AZD1222 dose. These receptors were collected from an adult who received the AZD1222 COVID-19 vaccine.

This chain links TRBV5-1 with TRBJ2-7; no clear D gene. This CDR3 has 14 amino acids. CDR1 and CDR2 (germline): SGHRS, YFSETQ. Deletions cut 0 bases from V and 2 bases from J, with 9 bases between. CDR3 amino acids: CASSLAIGAYEQYF. The CDR3 coding sequence is TGCGCCAGCAGCTTGGCCATAGGAGCCTACGAGCAGTACTTC.

The chain combines TRBV6-5 with TRBJ1-1; D unclear. Trimming removed 0 bases from V and 10 bases from J, with 12 bases in between. The V gene's germline CDR1 is MNHEY and CDR2 SVGAGI. This CDR3 has 13 amino acids. Written as DNA, the CDR3 is TGTGCCAGCAGTTACTCGGTGCGGGCCCGAGCTTTCTTT. This translates into CASSYSVRARAFF.

The V call is TRBV5-8, the J call TRBJ2-2; 9 bases match TRBD1. Germline V gives CDR1 SGHTS, CDR2 YDEGEE. The CDR3 is 16 amino acids. V gave up 3 bases and J gave up 3 bases; unmatched junction bases: 6. CDR3 sequence: CASSSGQGWDTGELFF. The CDR3 DNA follows: TGTGCCAGCAGCTCTGGACAGGGGTGGGACACCGGGGAGCTGTTTTTT.

The chain carries TRBV28 and TRBJ2-7; D perhaps matches TRBD1 (6 bases). V lost 8 bases and J 2 bases, leaving 13 bases between the germline ends. From germline, CDR1 is MDHEN and CDR2 SYDVKM. CDR3 length: 13 amino acids. The CDR3 loop is CASEGGTAYEQYF. The CDR3 bases are TGTGCCAGCGAAGGGGGTACGGCCTACGAGCAGTACTTC.

V is TRBV2 and J is TRBJ2-2; the D is unclear. The CDR3 covers 12 residues. The V end lost 6 bases, the J end lost 8 bases, and 10 bases lay between the germline ends. Per germline, CDR1 SNHLY and CDR2 FYNNEI. CDR3 in amino acids: CASRGWGGELFF. The CDR3 DNA follows: TGTGCCAGCAGGGGGTGGGGTGGGGAGCTGTTTTTT.

The V and J genes are TRBV5-8 and TRBJ1-5, with D possibly TRBD1 on 5 matching bases. Germline CDR1 and CDR2: SGHTS and YDEGEE. V lost 0 bases and J 8 bases, leaving 12 bases between the germline ends. The CDR3 runs 14 residues. The DNA of the CDR3 is TGTGCCAGCAGCTTGGGCAGAGGGGAAAAGCCCCAGCATTTT. It is translated as CASSLGRGEKPQHF.

This clone has only one observation. V and J are TRBV9 and TRBJ1-5, with a tentative D call TRBD1 (6 bases). The CDR3 spans 15 residues. V lost 0 bases and J 2 bases, leaving 9 bases between the germline ends. CDR1 is SGDLS, CDR2 YYNGEE, per germline. In DNA, the CDR3 is TGTGCCAGCAGCGTAGGGGGGGGCGGCAATCAGCCCCAGCATTTT. This translates into CASSVGGGGNQPQHF.

V and J are TRBV15 and TRBJ2-5, with D perhaps matching TRBD2 (6 bases). In germline, CDR1 is LNHNV, CDR2 YYDKDF (reference sequence). The V end was cut by 2 bases, the J end by 2 bases, with 15 bases between. The CDR3 is 16 amino acids. The CDR3 DNA reads as TGTGCCACCAGCAGACCCGCCGGGACTCTACAAGAGACCCAGTACTTC. This sequence encodes CATSRPAGTLQETQYF.

This clone was picked up one time. This rearrangement joins TRBV5-1 to TRBJ1-6; 10 bases align to TRBD1. Germline assignment: CDR1 SGHRS and CDR2 YFSETQ. The CDR3 length is 14 residues. Trimming took 5 bases from V and 7 from J; bases not matched to a gene: 3. The CDR3 nucleotides read TGCGCCAGCAGAGGGACAGGGGAAAATTCACCCCTCCACTTT. Its protein product is CASRGTGENSPLHF.

The J gene is TRBJ1-5, the V gene TRBV19; D not resolved. Trimming took off 3 bases at V and 2 bases at J, with 8 bases between the two ends. Germline V gives CDR1 LNHDA, CDR2 SQIVND (reference sequence). The length of the CDR3 is 14 residues. CDR3 sequence reads: CASSMSGGNQPQHF. CDR3 sequence (DNA): TGTGCCAGTAGTATGTCCGGTGGCAATCAGCCCCAGCATTTT.

The chain uses TRBV5-4 and TRBJ1-6; 9 bases agree with TRBD1. V lost 7 bases to trimming and J lost 7 bases; unmatched junction nucleotides: 9. The CDR3 is 15 residues long. Looked up from germline, CDR1 is SGHNT and CDR2 is YYREEE (reference sequence). The CDR3 DNA reads as TGTGCCAGCGCCGTTGGACAGGGGAGAAATTCACCCCTCCACTTT. Translating gives CASAVGQGRNSPLHF.

The CDR3 sequence is CASSVGYGTSMQTQYF. CDR3 nucleotide sequence: TGTGCCAGCAGCGTAGGTTATGGGACTTCCATGCAGACCCAGTACTTC. The chain combines TRBV9 with TRBJ2-5; tentative D call: TRBD2 (6 bases). CDR3 size: 16 residues. The V end was cut by 0 bases, the J end by 6 bases, with 18 bases between. Germline assignment: CDR1 SGDLS and CDR2 YYNGEE. Using reference TRBV9 and TRBJ2-5 for the parts outside the CDR3, the full variable domain is DSGVTQTPKHLITATGQRVTLRCSPRSGDLSVYWYQQSLDQGLQFLIQYYNGEERAKGNILERFSAQQFPDLHSELNLSSLELGDSALYFCASSVGYGTSMQTQYFGPGTRLLVL.

The rearrangement joins TRBV5-1 to TRBJ2-5; 14 bases are a match to TRBD2. CDR1 and CDR2 from the germline V gene are SGHRS and YFSETQ. V was clipped by 3 bases and J by 2 bases; unmatched bases: 3. The CDR3 covers 16 residues. In DNA form, the CDR3 reads TGCGCCAGCAGCTCCCGACTAGCGGGAGGGCAAGAGACCCAGTACTTC. The encoded protein is CASSSRLAGGQETQYF.

The chain employs TRBV6-1 and TRBJ2-7, with D perhaps TRBD2 (5 bases). The CDR3 is 13 amino acids. The V and J ends lost 3 bases and 2 bases respectively, with 8 bases between them. In germline, CDR1 is MNHNS, CDR2 SASEGT. The DNA for the CDR3 is TGTGCCAGCAGTGATTCAGCGGCCTACGAGCAGTACTTC. Translation gives CASSDSAAYEQYF.

This rearrangement joins TRBV7-2 to TRBJ2-3; D remains ambiguous. The V and J ends lost 3 bases and 4 bases respectively, with 8 bases between them. This CDR3 has 13 residues. Germline values: CDR1 SGHTA, CDR2 FQGNSA. This chain's CDR3 is CASSLGVSDTQYF. The DNA for the CDR3 is TGTGCCAGCAGCTTGGGCGTTTCAGATACGCAGTATTTT.

The rearrangement joins TRBV11-2 to TRBJ2-1; 8 nucleotides align to TRBD2. V shed 5 bases, J shed 8 bases, and the junction held 11 bases outside the gene matches. CDR3 length equals 15 residues. Germline CDR1 SGHAT, CDR2 FQNNGV. The CDR3 DNA follows: TGTGCCAGCAGCCCCGGGACTAGGGTCCTCGATGAGCAGTTCTTC. Its translation is CASSPGTRVLDEQFF.

The J gene is TRBJ1-2, the V gene TRBV7-2; D unresolved. Germline V gene lookup returns CDR1 SGHTA and CDR2 FQGNSA. The CDR3 covers 13 residues. The ends were cut back, 0 bases at V and 7 bases at J, with 9 bases in the middle. The CDR3 nucleotides read TGTGCCAGCAGCTTAGCGGGTAGTGGTGGCTACACCTTC. It is translated as CASSLAGSGGYTF.

This clone was detected only once. The genes are TRBV4-2 and TRBJ2-2, with TRBD2 matching over 11 bases. The CDR3 runs 17 residues. V lost 4 bases to trimming and J lost 2 bases; unmatched junction nucleotides: 6. The germline CDR1 and CDR2 sequences are LGHNA and YNFKEQ. CDR3 sequence reads: CASSRASGGTNTGELFF. For the CDR3, the DNA is TGTGCCAGCAGCCGGGCTAGCGGGGGGACCAACACCGGGGAGCTGTTTTTT.

The chain recombines TRBV4-1 with TRBJ1-1; TRBD1 matches 9 bases. J gave up 3 bases and V 1 base, and 3 bases lay outside the gene matches. The CDR3 is made up of 15 amino acids. Germline CDR1 MGHRA, CDR2 YSYEKL. The DNA for the CDR3 is TGCGCCAGCAGCCAAGTAACAGGGGGCTACACTGAAGCTTTCTTT. As protein: CASSQVTGGYTEAFF.